Presented here are 7 T cell receptor beta chains from one specimen sequenced in a study of T cells in Graves' hyperthyroidism and ophthalmopathy. The investigators amplified TCR beta CDR3 regions from RNA transcripts. The TCR CDR3 first-round RT-PCR relied on the HTBI primer set. TCRdb re-called the multiplex PCR reads through MiXCR, storing one row per CDR3 protein. The profile shows 500,000 to 700,000 distinct CDR3 sequences, approximately 15% of them singletons. What was sequenced was blood. The receptors were sampled from a woman aged 18-35 years with Graves' hyperthyroidism.

This clonotype was counted a few times. Being one base from a much bigger clone, this may be a read error. The chain couples TRBV10-3 to TRBJ2-3; possibly TRBD2 for D (6 bases). Germline V gives CDR1 ENHRY, CDR2 SYGVKD. Trimming left V 10 bases short and J 0 bases short, with 11 bases between. There are 13 residues in the CDR3. CDR3 nucleotides: TGTGCCAGCACCGGGACTAGCACAGATACGCAGTATTTT. Residues: CASTGTSTDTQYF.

The rearrangement links TRBV18 to TRBJ2-2, with 9 bases aligning to TRBD2. The CDR3 spans 15 residues. V shed 2 bases, J shed 3 bases, and the junction held 1 base outside the gene matches. Germline-derived CDR1 and CDR2 are KGHSH and LQKENI. For the CDR3, the DNA is TGTGCCAGCTCACCAGCGGGAGGGCACACCGGGGAGCTGTTTTTT. It is translated as CASSPAGGHTGELFF.

This clonotype was counted a few times. The CDR3 is CASSGGGAFTVLQETQYF. CDR3 DNA sequence: TGTGCCAGCAGCGGCGGAGGAGCCTTTACTGTACTCCAAGAGACCCAGTACTTC. The chain has TRBV6-1 and TRBJ2-5; D might be TRBD2 (5 bases). Trimming shortened V by 6 bases and J by 1 base, and 24 bases separated the two germline ends. Germline V lookup: CDR1 MNHNS, CDR2 SASEGT. The length of the CDR3 is 18 residues.

This clonotype showed up many times. The chain uses TRBV18 and TRBJ2-1; TRBD2 matches at 7 bases. This CDR3 spans 16 amino acids. Germline CDR1 is KGHSH and CDR2 is LQKENI. Trimming removed 6 bases from V and 5 bases from J; junction bases left unmatched: 13. CDR3 sequence (DNA): TGTGCCAGCTCCCGACGCGACAAACTAGCGAACAATGAGCAGTTCTTC. Its protein product is CASSRRDKLANNEQFF. Combining the CDR3 with reference TRBV18 and TRBJ2-1 gives the whole variable domain NAGVMQNPRHLVRRRGQEARLRCSPMKGHSHVYWYRQLPEEGLKFMVYLQKENIIDESGMPKERFSAEFPKEGPSILRIQQVVRGDSAAYFCASSRRDKLANNEQFFGPGTRLTVL.

This clonotype was seen at least ten times. The chain joins TRBV29-1 to TRBJ2-3; D call uncertain. Per the germline V gene, CDR1 is SQVTM and CDR2 is ANQGSEA. The CDR3 has 16 residues. V was trimmed by 0 bases and J by 0 bases, leaving 13 bases between them. CDR3 sequence reads: CSVEDPVTKSTDTQYF. CDR3 coding DNA: TGCAGCGTTGAAGATCCTGTGACAAAGAGCACAGATACGCAGTATTTT.

This clonotype has a count of ten or more. The V gene is TRBV28, the J gene TRBJ2-5; D might be TRBD2 (6 bases). This CDR3 contains 15 residues. V dropped 7 bases and J dropped 2 bases, with 17 bases sitting between them. Per germline, CDR1 MDHEN and CDR2 SYDVKM. The CDR3 reads CASKISGSGQETQYF. The DNA for the CDR3 is TGTGCCAGCAAGATCTCGGGTAGCGGACAAGAGACCCAGTACTTC.

The V call is TRBV9, the J call TRBJ1-2; D gene ambiguous. Germline values: CDR1 SGDLS, CDR2 YYNGEE. This CDR3 region has 16 residues. Trimming took off 2 bases at V and 7 bases at J, with 21 bases between the two ends. This CDR3 reads CASSVEPGPDLGGYTF. CDR3 bases: TGTGCCAGCAGCGTGGAACCAGGACCAGATCTTGGTGGCTACACCTTC.